One and the same sample provided the 15 T cell receptor beta chains below, sequenced in a study of OX40 agonist ivuxolimab in advanced cancers. Measured with immunoSEQ multiplex PCR; TCRdb has only the in-frame clones, and not every one. The sample shows some 43,000 clones, about 86% of them seen only once. Sequencing used CD4+ or CD8+ T cells sorted from blood, obtained in a trial of the OX40 agonist ivuxolimab. The receptors were gathered from an adult with an advanced solid tumor such as melanoma, head and neck, liver or kidney cancer.

The rearrangement links TRBV6-1 to TRBJ1-1; D not resolved. V was shortened by 7 bases and J by 0 bases, with 12 bases between the two germline ends. The CDR3 extends over 14 amino acids. Germline V gives CDR1 MNHNS, CDR2 SASEGT. The CDR3 bases are TGTGCCAGCACCATTCTGGATCTGAACACTGAAGCTTTCTTT. Amino acids: CASTILDLNTEAFF.

The CDR3 nucleotides are TGTGCCAGCAGGGCGGGACAGGCGGGGGATTGGGAGTACTTC. This gives the protein CASRAGQAGDWEYF. The chain joins TRBV6-6 to TRBJ2-7; a possible D gene is TRBD1 (8 bases). Trimming stripped 6 bases from V and 11 bases from J, with 23 bases between. CDR1 and CDR2 from the germline V gene are MNHNY and SVGAGI (reference sequence). There are 14 residues in the CDR3.

This clone was observed a handful of times. V usage is TRBV28 and J usage is TRBJ1-2; D gene ambiguous. The germline V gene has CDR1 MDHEN and CDR2 SYDVKM. This CDR3 spans 11 amino acids. The V end was cut by 4 bases, the J end by 4 bases, with 4 bases between. The CDR3 DNA reads TGTGCCAGCAGTTCGCCCTATGGCTACACCTTC. Protein sequence: CASSSPYGYTF.

This clone showed up just a few times. The rearrangement uses TRBV30 and TRBJ1-1, with D possibly TRBD1 on 5 matching bases. Germline CDR1 and CDR2: GTSNPN and SVGIG (reference sequence). The CDR3 is 13 amino acids. V lost 4 bases and J 3 bases, leaving 12 bases between the germline ends. The CDR3 coding sequence is TGTGCCTGGAAGTGGGGGTCGGACACTGAAGCTTTCTTT. Amino acid sequence: CAWKWGSDTEAFF.

The V and J genes are TRBV9 and TRBJ2-2, with D uncertain. Trimming removed 4 bases at V and 2 bases at J, with 18 bases between. Germline CDR1 is SGDLS and CDR2 is YYNGEE. The CDR3 length is 17 residues. The CDR3 sequence is CASSLELGSSNTGELFF. The DNA for the CDR3 is TGTGCCAGCAGCTTGGAATTGGGGTCATCTAACACCGGGGAGCTGTTTTTT.

The chain links TRBV6-6 to TRBJ1-2, with D possibly matching TRBD1 (6 bases). CDR1 and CDR2 (germline): MNHNY, SVGAGI (reference sequence). There are 15 residues in the CDR3. The V and J ends lost 2 bases and 4 bases respectively, with 14 bases between them. In DNA form, the CDR3 reads TGTGCCAGCAGTTACAGCCACAGGGCAACCTATGGCTACACCTTC. Amino acid sequence: CASSYSHRATYGYTF.

The CDR3 is CASSEEAGAMNTEAFF. DNA of the CDR3: TGTGCCAGCAGTGAAGAGGCAGGGGCCATGAACACTGAAGCTTTCTTT. The V gene is TRBV6-1, the J gene TRBJ1-1, with TRBD1 as a possible D gene (6 bases). Germline CDR1 reads MNHNS; CDR2 reads SASEGT. This CDR3 contains 16 residues. Trimming left V 1 base short and J 0 bases short, with 12 bases between.

This clone was seen once. The chain carries TRBV19 and TRBJ1-2; D is ambiguous. This CDR3 comprises 11 residues. The germline V gene has CDR1 LNHDA and CDR2 SQIVND (reference sequence). V lost 10 bases and J lost 6, with 12 bases in between. In DNA, the CDR3 is TGTGCCAACCCCGGAGTCCATGGCTACACCTTC. The encoded protein is CANPGVHGYTF.

Comment on this clone: An end of the junction does not agree with germline; a read error may underlie this. The chain links TRBV6-4 to TRBJ1-3, with no clear D. The CDR3 covers 16 residues. CDR1 is MRHNA, CDR2 SNTAGT, per germline. The CDR3 spells CASSYSRGVSGNTIYF. The CDR3 DNA follows: TGTGCCAGCAGTTACTCCCGCGGGGTCTCTGGAAACACCATATATTTT.

This clone was seen once. The chain has TRBV2 and TRBJ2-5, with D hard to call. The ends were cut back, 5 bases at V and 2 bases at J, with 3 bases in the middle. The germline gives CDR1 SNHLY, CDR2 FYNNEI. CDR3 length: 11 amino acids. The CDR3 region is CASSQQETQYF. Written as DNA, the CDR3 is TGTGCCAGCAGTCAACAAGAGACCCAGTACTTC.

The chain carries TRBV4-1 and TRBJ2-1, with D unresolved. V lost 6 bases and J lost 10, with 13 bases in between. The length of the CDR3 is 12 residues. Looked up from germline, CDR1 is MGHRA and CDR2 is YSYEKL. This CDR3 is CASRPLDGEQFF. The CDR3 nucleotides are TGCGCCAGCAGGCCCCTCGACGGAGAGCAGTTCTTC.

V is TRBV14 and J is TRBJ2-1; TRBD2 matches 12 bases. This CDR3 spans 15 amino acids. Trimming cost V 0 bases and J 11 bases; bases outside gene matches: 5. CDR1 SGHDN and CDR2 FVKESK come from the germline V gene. CDR3 sequence reads: CASSQEASGGGKQFF. The CDR3 DNA follows: TGTGCCAGCAGCCAAGAGGCTAGCGGGGGGGGTAAGCAGTTCTTC.

The chain combines TRBV21-1 with TRBJ2-1; the table assigns TRBD2, which was not confirmed against the DNA. TRBV21-1 is assigned pseudogene status. The CDR3 runs to 17 residues. The CDR3 reads CASSKVVQLGWRDEQFF. The CDR3 region has the DNA TGTGCCAGCAGCAAAGTGGTTCAGCTTGGCTGGCGGGATGAGCAGTTCTTC.

The chain recombines TRBV7-9 with TRBJ1-4; 9 positions agree with TRBD1. V gave up 5 bases and J gave up 4 bases; unmatched junction bases: 8. The CDR3 is made up of 16 amino acids. Looked up from germline, CDR1 is SEHNR and CDR2 is FQNEAQ (reference sequence). This CDR3 reads CASSHEGQGVNEKLFF. In DNA, the CDR3 is TGTGCCAGCAGCCATGAGGGACAGGGCGTTAATGAAAAACTGTTTTTT.

In its sample, this clone was seen a few times. This chain uses TRBV15 with TRBJ2-2; tentative D call: TRBD1 (8 bases). The CDR3 runs to 16 residues. Trimming shortened V by 1 base and J by 4 bases, and 13 bases separated the two germline ends. CDR1 LNHNV and CDR2 YYDKDF come from the germline V gene (reference sequence). CDR3 in amino acids: CATSRGTGRVTGELFF. The DNA of the CDR3 is TGTGCCACCAGCAGAGGGACAGGGAGGGTCACCGGGGAGCTGTTTTTT.